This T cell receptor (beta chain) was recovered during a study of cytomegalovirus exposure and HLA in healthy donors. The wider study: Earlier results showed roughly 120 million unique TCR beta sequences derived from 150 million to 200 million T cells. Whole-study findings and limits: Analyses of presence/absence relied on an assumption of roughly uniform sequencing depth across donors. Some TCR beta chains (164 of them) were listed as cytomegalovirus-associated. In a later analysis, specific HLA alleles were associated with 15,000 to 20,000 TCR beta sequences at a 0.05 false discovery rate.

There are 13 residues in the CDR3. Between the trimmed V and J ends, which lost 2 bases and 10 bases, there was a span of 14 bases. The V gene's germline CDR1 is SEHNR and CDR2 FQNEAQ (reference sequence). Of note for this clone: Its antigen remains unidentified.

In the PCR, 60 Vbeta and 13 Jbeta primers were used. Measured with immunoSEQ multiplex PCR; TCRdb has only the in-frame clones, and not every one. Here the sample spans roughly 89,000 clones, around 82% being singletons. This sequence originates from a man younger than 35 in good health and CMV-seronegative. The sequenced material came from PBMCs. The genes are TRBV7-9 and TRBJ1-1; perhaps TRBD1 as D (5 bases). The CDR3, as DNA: TGTGCCAGCAGCTTACAGGGTGGGCTGGGAGCTTTCTTT. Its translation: CASSLQGGLGAFF.